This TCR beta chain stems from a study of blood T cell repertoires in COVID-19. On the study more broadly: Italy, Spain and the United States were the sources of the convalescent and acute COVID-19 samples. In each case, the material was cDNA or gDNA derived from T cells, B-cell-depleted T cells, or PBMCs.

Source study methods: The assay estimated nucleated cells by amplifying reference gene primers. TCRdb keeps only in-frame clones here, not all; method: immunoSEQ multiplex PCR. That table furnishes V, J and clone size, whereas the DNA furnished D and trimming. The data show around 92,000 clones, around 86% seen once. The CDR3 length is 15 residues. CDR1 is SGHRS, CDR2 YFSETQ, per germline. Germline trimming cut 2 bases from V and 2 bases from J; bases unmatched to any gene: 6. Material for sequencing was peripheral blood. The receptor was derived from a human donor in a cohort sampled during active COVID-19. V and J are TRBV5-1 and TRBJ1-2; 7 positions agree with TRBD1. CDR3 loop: CASSLTGASNYGYTF. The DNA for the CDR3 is TGCGCCAGCAGCTTAACAGGGGCCAGCAACTATGGCTACACCTTC. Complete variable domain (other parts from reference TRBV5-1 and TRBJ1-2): KAGVTQTPRYLIKTRGQQVTLSCSPISGHRSVSWYQQTPGQGLQFLFEYFSETQRNKGNFPGRFSGRQFSNSRSEMNVSTLELGDSALYLCASSLTGASNYGYTFGSGTRLTVV.